These 23 T cell receptor beta chains originate from one sample sequenced in a study of cytomegalovirus exposure and HLA in healthy donors. The PCR had 60 Vbeta and 13 Jbeta primers. Assay used: immunoSEQ multiplex PCR; TCRdb lists only in-frame clones, some missing. There are 55,000 to 85,000 clones in the sample, with more than 1.5% held by the top ten. Material for sequencing was PBMCs. All receptors derive from a woman aged 25-40 years in good health and CMV-seronegative.

The V and J genes are TRBV28 and TRBJ2-2, with no clear D. This CDR3 is 15 amino acids long. Per germline, CDR1 MDHEN and CDR2 SYDVKM. Trimming took off 3 bases at V and 5 bases at J, with 13 bases between the two ends. The CDR3 spells CASSFGQVLTGELFF. As DNA, the CDR3 is TGTGCCAGCAGTTTTGGGCAGGTCCTTACCGGGGAGCTGTTTTTT.

V usage is TRBV15 and J usage is TRBJ1-2; 7 bases are a match to TRBD1. Trimming removed 3 bases from V and 3 bases from J; junction bases left unmatched: 1. CDR1 and CDR2 from the germline V gene are LNHNV and YYDKDF (reference sequence). The CDR3 covers 13 residues. CDR3 nucleotides: TGTGCCACCAGCAGGGGGACAGACTATGGCTACACCTTC. This encodes CATSRGTDYGYTF. Full variable domain (remainder filled in from reference TRBV15 and TRBJ1-2): DAMVIQNPRYQVTQFGKPVTLSCSQTLNHNVMYWYQQKSSQAPKLLFHYYDKDFNNEADTPDNFQSRRPNTSFCFLDIRSPGLGDTAMYLCATSRGTDYGYTFGSGTRLTVV.

This rearrangement joins TRBV19 to TRBJ2-6, with 9 bases lining up with TRBD1. Germline V gives CDR1 LNHDA, CDR2 SQIVND (reference sequence). This CDR3 has 18 residues. The V segment lost 1 base and the J segment 3 bases; nucleotides outside the gene matches: 7. CDR3 region: CASSIAGTGSFGANVLTF. For the CDR3, the DNA is TGTGCCAGTAGTATAGCCGGGACAGGGTCGTTTGGGGCCAACGTCCTGACTTTC.

The CDR3 DNA follows: TGTGCCAGCAGCACCAGACAGGGGTATGGCTACACCTTC. Protein sequence: CASSTRQGYGYTF. V and J are TRBV7-3 and TRBJ1-2; TRBD1 agrees at 8 bases. CDR3 length: 13 amino acids. Trimming took 5 bases from V and 5 from J; bases not matched to a gene: 4. Germline V gene sequence: CDR1 SGHTA, CDR2 FQGTGA.

The chain has TRBV6-5 and TRBJ2-7; 9 bases are a match to TRBD1. Germline V gene data show CDR1 as MNHEY and CDR2 as SVGAGI. Trimming took 6 bases from V and 3 from J; bases not matched to a gene: 3. The CDR3 runs 13 residues. CDR3 bases: TGTGCCAGCAGCTTGGACAGGGGCTACGAGCAGTACTTC. Residues: CASSLDRGYEQYF.

CDR3 residues: CASSEGRDQPQHF. CDR3 coding DNA: TGTGCCAGCAGTGAGGGGAGAGATCAGCCCCAGCATTTT. The rearrangement uses TRBV6-1 and TRBJ1-5; D is unclear. V was cut by 3 bases and J by 5 bases, with 8 bases left in between. Germline V gene sequence: CDR1 MNHNS, CDR2 SASEGT. The CDR3 runs 13 residues.

The chain employs TRBV4-3 and TRBJ2-2, with 12 bases fitting TRBD1. The J segment lost 5 bases and the V segment lost 5 bases, leaving 6 bases of the junction unmatched. CDR3 length: 16 residues. Germline CDR1 LGHNA, CDR2 YSLEER. The CDR3 bases are TGCGCCAGCAGCTGGGGGACAGGGGGCGGTACCGGGGAGCTGTTTTTT. Translated, it gives CASSWGTGGGTGELFF.

The chain carries TRBV29-1 and TRBJ2-7; 9 bases match TRBD1. With V trimmed by 6 bases and J by 6 bases, 6 bases remained unmatched. Germline CDR1 and CDR2: SQVTM and ANQGSEA. This CDR3 comprises 12 residues. This CDR3 reads CSVTGTGLEQYF. CDR3 bases: TGCAGCGTAACCGGGACAGGGCTCGAGCAGTACTTC.

As DNA, the CDR3 is TGTGCCAGCAGCTCATTATCCGCCCTTCTAGCCCACCTCACAGATACGCAGTATTTT. Residues: CASSSLSALLAHLTDTQYF. The chain is built from TRBV11-2 and TRBJ2-3; D may be TRBD2 (5 bases). Germline V gives CDR1 SGHAT, CDR2 FQNNGV. The length of the CDR3 is 19 residues. Trimming pared 4 bases from V and 2 bases from J, leaving 25 bases between.

CDR3: CAWTGDRGKNYGYTF. The CDR3 bases are TGTGCCTGGACTGGGGACAGGGGGAAGAACTATGGCTACACCTTC. The J gene is TRBJ1-2, the V gene TRBV30; the match to TRBD1 covers 11 bases. Trimming cost V 4 bases and J 2 bases; bases outside gene matches: 6. CDR1 is GTSNPN and CDR2 is SVGIG in the germline V gene (reference sequence). This CDR3 spans 15 amino acids.

V and J are TRBV14 and TRBJ1-2; 7 bases match TRBD1. Germline V gives CDR1 SGHDN, CDR2 FVKESK. The V gene end was trimmed by 2 bases and the J gene end by 4 bases; junction bases not matched to a gene: 7. There are 15 residues in the CDR3. CDR3 residues: CASSQSPPGGYGYTF. The CDR3 nucleotides are TGTGCCAGCAGCCAATCGCCCCCAGGGGGCTATGGCTACACCTTC.

The chain combines TRBV19 with TRBJ1-2; TRBD1 agrees at 7 bases. V lost 4 bases, J lost 6 bases, and 8 bases stayed unmatched. This CDR3 is 14 amino acids long. Germline CDR1 LNHDA, CDR2 SQIVND (reference sequence). The chain's CDR3 is CASSTRDSWHGYTF. The CDR3 DNA reads as TGTGCCAGTAGTACCCGGGACAGCTGGCATGGCTACACCTTC.

The V gene is TRBV6-5, the J gene TRBJ1-2; TRBD1 aligns across 8 bases. The CDR3 is made up of 13 amino acids. Germline V lookup: CDR1 MNHEY, CDR2 SVGAGI. After removal of 7 bases from V and 8 bases from J, the junction contained 9 bases not matched to a gene. The DNA for the CDR3 is TGTGCCAGCACCGAAGGACAGGGCGACGGCTACACCTTC. Translated: CASTEGQGDGYTF.

The chain joins TRBV6-6 to TRBJ2-3, with D tentatively TRBD1 (5 bases). The CDR3 is 13 residues long. The V end was cut by 6 bases, the J end by 2 bases, with 9 bases between. Germline V CDR1 and CDR2: MNHNY, SVGAGI (reference sequence). The CDR3 is CASRQAVTDTQYF. The CDR3 nucleotides read TGTGCCAGCAGACAGGCGGTCACAGATACGCAGTATTTT.

The chain combines TRBV5-1 with TRBJ1-1; weak D call: TRBD1 (6 bases). The germline gives CDR1 SGHRS, CDR2 YFSETQ. The CDR3 is 13 residues long. Trimming left V 4 bases short and J 8 bases short, with 15 bases between. CDR3 DNA: TGCGCCAGCAGCCTCCCCGGGACATCGGAAGCTTTCTTT. Residues: CASSLPGTSEAFF. Filled out from reference TRBV5-1 and TRBJ1-1, the complete variable domain reads KAGVTQTPRYLIKTRGQQVTLSCSPISGHRSVSWYQQTPGQGLQFLFEYFSETQRNKGNFPGRFSGRQFSNSRSEMNVSTLELGDSALYLCASSLPGTSEAFFGQGTRLTVV.

The J gene is TRBJ2-1, the V gene TRBV29-1; TRBD2 agrees at 11 bases. The CDR3 loop spans 15 amino acids. The junction had 5 bases not matched to a gene; V was cut back by 3 bases and J by 4 bases. The germline CDR1 and CDR2 sequences are SQVTM and ANQGSEA. In DNA, the CDR3 is TGCAGCGTTGAGACTAGCGGGGCTCTATACAATGAGCAGTTCTTC. It translates to CSVETSGALYNEQFF.

This chain links TRBV2 with TRBJ2-5, with TRBD1 identical over 8 bases. V lost 5 bases, J lost 5 bases, and 7 bases stayed unmatched. CDR3 length: 14 amino acids. Germline V CDR1 and CDR2: SNHLY, FYNNEI. CDR3 sequence (DNA): TGTGCCAGCAGTCGGACAGGGCCGAGGGAGACCCAGTACTTC. It codes for CASSRTGPRETQYF.

This chain links TRBV5-4 with TRBJ1-6, with 7 positions matching TRBD1. This CDR3 is 14 amino acids long. V gave up 2 bases and J gave up 9 bases; unmatched junction bases: 5. Germline V gives CDR1 SGHNT, CDR2 YYREEE (reference sequence). In DNA, the CDR3 is TGTGCCAGCAGCTTTGAACAGGGGATTTCACCCCTCCACTTT. Its protein is CASSFEQGISPLHF.

The chain employs TRBV4-3 and TRBJ2-7, with a possible D match to TRBD2 (5 bases). Germline V lookup: CDR1 LGHNA, CDR2 YSLEER. Trimming took 0 bases from V and 5 from J, leaving 11 bases between them. This CDR3 region has 14 residues. The CDR3 loop is CASSQESEGDEQYF. CDR3 coding DNA: TGCGCCAGCAGCCAAGAATCAGAGGGTGACGAGCAGTACTTC.

The chain employs TRBV25-1 and TRBJ2-2; weak D call: TRBD1 (6 bases). Trimming left V 3 bases short and J 3 bases short, with 14 bases between. From germline, CDR1 is MGHDK and CDR2 SYGVNS. The CDR3 is 16 amino acids. The CDR3 spells CASSEGAGWDTGELFF. DNA for the CDR3: TGTGCCAGCAGTGAGGGGGCAGGATGGGACACCGGGGAGCTGTTTTTT.

The chain links TRBV7-2 to TRBJ2-1; TRBD2 aligns across 11 bases. Germline lookup yields CDR1 SGHTA and CDR2 FQGNSA. After removal of 5 bases from V and 7 bases from J, the junction contained 7 bases not matched to a gene. The CDR3 contains 15 residues. CDR3 sequence: CASSLGTSGWNEQFF. In nucleotides, the CDR3 is TGTGCCAGCAGCCTCGGGACTAGCGGTTGGAATGAGCAGTTCTTC.

The chain links TRBV9 to TRBJ2-7; maybe TRBD2 (5 bases). The CDR3 is 14 residues long. The germline V gene has CDR1 SGDLS and CDR2 YYNGEE. Trimming pared 0 bases from V and 4 bases from J, leaving 11 bases between. CDR3 amino acids: CASSVGSSGYEQYF. CDR3 bases: TGTGCCAGCAGCGTAGGGTCCTCGGGGTACGAGCAGTACTTC. Full variable domain (outside the CDR3, taken from reference TRBV9 and TRBJ2-7): DSGVTQTPKHLITATGQRVTLRCSPRSGDLSVYWYQQSLDQGLQFLIQYYNGEERAKGNILERFSAQQFPDLHSELNLSSLELGDSALYFCASSVGSSGYEQYFGPGTRLTVT.

The chain uses TRBV28 and TRBJ1-2; 8 positions agree with TRBD1. Germline V gene data show CDR1 as MDHEN and CDR2 as SYDVKM. The CDR3 is 14 residues long. Trimming cost V 7 bases and J 7 bases; bases outside gene matches: 11. DNA of the CDR3: TGTGCCAGCACCTCCAACAGGGGGATGAGTGGCTACACCTTC. It yields the protein CASTSNRGMSGYTF.